The 27 T cell receptor beta chains presented below share a single source sample, sequenced in a study of T cells in localized non-small cell lung cancer. Only in-frame clones appear in the TCRdb table, and some are missing; sequencing was by immunoSEQ multiplex PCR. The table lists 2,000 to 2,500 clones, 22% of them singletons. The specimen was lung tumor tissue, collected before any cancer treatment. Receptors originate from a woman aged 35 to 69 with stage I lung adenocarcinoma.

The V call is TRBV10-2, the J call TRBJ1-6; D not certain. Germline V gives CDR1 WSHSY, CDR2 SAAADI. V was pared by 6 bases and J by 3 bases, with 6 bases between. This CDR3 region has 13 residues. The CDR3 is CASRDGYNSPLHF. The CDR3 DNA follows: TGCGCCAGCAGGGATGGCTATAATTCACCCCTCCACTTT.

The V gene is TRBV19, the J gene TRBJ2-5; 8 bases map to TRBD2. Germline V gene data show CDR1 as LNHDA and CDR2 as SQIVND (reference sequence). J gave up 7 bases and V 2 bases, and 6 bases lay outside the gene matches. The CDR3 contains 14 residues. This chain's CDR3 is CASSISGLEGTQYF. CDR3 bases: TGTGCCAGTAGTATATCGGGACTAGAGGGGACCCAGTACTTC.

The sample holds a few counts of this clone. This chain joins TRBV5-1 and TRBJ1-1; D call uncertain. The CDR3 is 15 residues long. Trimming removed 0 bases from V and 5 bases from J, with 14 bases in between. Looked up from germline, CDR1 is SGHRS and CDR2 is YFSETQ. The CDR3, as DNA: TGCGCCAGCAGCTTGGCCCTAGACACGTGGACTGAAGCTTTCTTT. Its translation is CASSLALDTWTEAFF.

The rearrangement links TRBV11-3 to TRBJ2-7; D is possibly TRBD1 (6 bases). CDR1 and CDR2 from the germline V gene are SGHNT and YENEEA. The CDR3 covers 14 residues. V gave up 3 bases and J gave up 0 bases, with 9 bases separating them. CDR3 sequence reads: CASSFQDSSYEQYF. In nucleotides, the CDR3 is TGTGCCAGCAGCTTCCAGGACAGCTCCTACGAGCAGTACTTC.

The V gene is TRBV19, the J gene TRBJ1-3; D ambiguous. This CDR3 region has 13 residues. Germline loops: CDR1 LNHDA, CDR2 SQIVND (reference sequence). Trimming stripped 8 bases from V and 0 bases from J, with 8 bases between. The CDR3 loop is CASGMSSGNTIYF. The CDR3 DNA follows: TGTGCCAGTGGGATGAGCTCTGGAAACACCATATATTTT.

This clone was observed at least ten times. The genes are TRBV11-3 and TRBJ2-5, with 10 bases fitting TRBD2. Germline V gene lookup returns CDR1 SGHNT and CDR2 YENEEA. The length of the CDR3 is 14 residues. With V trimmed by 6 bases and J by 3 bases, 4 bases remained unmatched. In DNA form, the CDR3 reads TGTGCCAGCAGACTAGCGGGGCGGGAAGAGACCCAGTACTTC. Amino acid sequence: CASRLAGREETQYF.

This clone was seen just once. The genes are TRBV10-2 and TRBJ1-6; 7 positions agree with TRBD1. CDR3 size: 14 residues. With V trimmed by 0 bases and J by 9 bases, 2 bases remained unmatched. Germline CDR1 and CDR2: WSHSY and SAAADI. The CDR3 sequence is CASSESGGGSPLHF. The CDR3 nucleotides are TGCGCCAGCAGTGAGTCAGGGGGCGGTTCACCCCTCCACTTT.

This clone is medium-sized within its sample. The chain uses TRBV11-3 and TRBJ2-7; 9 bases line up with TRBD1. Germline CDR1 is SGHNT and CDR2 is YENEEA. This CDR3 region has 14 residues. The V segment lost 4 bases and the J segment 5 bases; nucleotides outside the gene matches: 6. CDR3 sequence (DNA): TGTGCCAGCAGCTCGGACAGGGGTGCCCACGAGCAGTACTTC. It translates to CASSSDRGAHEQYF.

This clone was detected a few times. CDR3: CASKKDHSYNEQFF. The DNA of the CDR3 is TGTGCCAGTAAAAAGGACCATTCCTACAATGAGCAGTTCTTC. The rearrangement links TRBV19 to TRBJ2-1; D remains unclear. Germline CDR1 reads LNHDA; CDR2 reads SQIVND (reference sequence). V was trimmed by 7 bases and J by 1 base, leaving 11 bases between them. The CDR3 spans 14 residues.

V and J are TRBV11-3 and TRBJ1-6; D gene ambiguous. V was shortened by 4 bases and J by 0 bases, with 10 bases between the two germline ends. Germline values: CDR1 SGHNT, CDR2 YENEEA. The CDR3 is 16 amino acids. The CDR3 is CASSSTASSYNSPLHF. The CDR3 nucleotides are TGTGCCAGCAGCTCAACAGCTAGCTCCTATAATTCACCCCTCCACTTT.

This chain joins TRBV5-1 and TRBJ1-1; possible D gene TRBD1, 5 bases. Germline lookup yields CDR1 SGHRS and CDR2 YFSETQ. The CDR3 covers 14 residues. The ends were cut back, 7 bases at V and 11 bases at J, with 24 bases in the middle. CDR3 region: CASRSTPSGLDAFF. The CDR3, as DNA: TGCGCCAGCCGTTCAACCCCCTCGGGACTAGACGCTTTCTTT.

In regard to this clone: The junction differs from germline at one of its ends, possibly a read error. The chain employs TRBV11-3 and TRBJ1-6; D is uncertain. There are 16 residues in the CDR3. CDR1 and CDR2 (germline): SGHNT, YENEEA. The CDR3 nucleotides read TGTGCCAGCAGCCTAGAGGTTTTGGGAAGGTATTCACCCCTCCACTTT. Amino acid sequence: CASSLEVLGRYSPLHF. The full variable domain, its missing parts supplied by reference TRBV11-3 and TRBJ1-6, is EAGVVQSPRYKIIEKKQPVAFWCNPISGHNTLYWYLQNLGQGPELLIRYENEEAVDDSQLPKDRFSAERLKGVDSTLKIQPAELGDSAVYLCASSLEVLGRYSPLHFGNGTRLTVT.

The V and J genes are TRBV28 and TRBJ2-7, with a weak D call TRBD1 (6 bases). The ends were cut back, 8 bases at V and 1 base at J, with 30 bases in the middle. There are 19 residues in the CDR3. Germline loops: CDR1 MDHEN, CDR2 SYDVKM. The CDR3, as DNA: TGTGCCAGCTCGACCCGGGACAATCCTGTCCGACCTGTTTCCTACGAGCAGTACTTC. Encoded protein: CASSTRDNPVRPVSYEQYF.

By share of the sample, this clone is medium-sized. The chain couples TRBV11-3 to TRBJ2-5; possibly TRBD1 for D (5 bases). Germline V lookup: CDR1 SGHNT, CDR2 YENEEA. The CDR3 length is 18 residues. V was shortened by 5 bases and J by 4 bases, with 26 bases between the two germline ends. For the CDR3, the DNA is TGTGCCAGCAGCCAAGCCCCGGGCTTCTCCACCACAGGAGAGACCCAGTACTTC. Amino acids: CASSQAPGFSTTGETQYF.

J is TRBJ1-1 and V is TRBV9; 7 bases line up with TRBD1. CDR1 is SGDLS and CDR2 is YYNGEE in the germline V gene. Trimming at V came to 4 bases and at J to 1 base, leaving 4 bases not matched to a gene. The CDR3 runs 14 residues. CDR3 nucleotides: TGTGCCAGCAGCCCCCGGGACAGGAACACTGAAGCTTTCTTT. It codes for CASSPRDRNTEAFF.

This clone was detected a few times. V is TRBV7-4 and J is TRBJ2-3; D is unresolved. The CDR3 runs to 14 residues. Germline V gene sequence: CDR1 SGHVT, CDR2 SQSDAQ. The ends were cut back, 3 bases at V and 4 bases at J, with 11 bases in the middle. The DNA for the CDR3 is TGTGCCAGCAGCTTGGGCAAAACCTCAGATACGCAGTATTTT. Residues: CASSLGKTSDTQYF.

This clone was detected a few times. The chain joins TRBV23-1 to TRBJ1-5; D not resolved. TRBV23-1 qualifies as an ORF whose function is uncertain. CDR3 length: 13 amino acids. V was cut by 6 bases and J by 5 bases, with 11 bases left in between. The CDR3 nucleotides are TGCGCCAGCAGCCGCGACACAGATCAGCCCCAGCATTTT. Amino acids: CASSRDTDQPQHF.

The chain uses TRBV30 and TRBJ1-2, with 8 bases lining up with TRBD1. The length of the CDR3 is 16 residues. Germline assignment: CDR1 GTSNPN and CDR2 SVGIG (reference sequence). The junction had 9 bases not matched to a gene; V was cut back by 2 bases and J by 1 base. The CDR3 sequence is CAWSSGTGSINYGYTF. In nucleotides, the CDR3 is TGTGCCTGGAGTTCCGGGACAGGCTCAATTAACTATGGCTACACCTTC. Full variable domain (remainder filled in from reference TRBV30 and TRBJ1-2): SQTIHQWPATLVQPVGSPLSLECTVEGTSNPNLYWYRQAAGRGLQLLFYSVGIGQISSEVPQNLSASRPQDRQFILSSKKLLLSDSGFYLCAWSSGTGSINYGYTFGSGTRLTVV.

By share, this clone ranks as medium-sized. The chain is built from TRBV7-6 and TRBJ1-1; the D is unclear. The V gene lost 3 bases and the J gene lost 5 bases, with 16 bases spanning the gap. This CDR3 is built from 15 residues. Per germline, CDR1 SGHVS and CDR2 FNYEAQ. The CDR3 sequence is CASSLVGVGETEAFF. The CDR3 coding sequence is TGTGCCAGCAGCTTGGTCGGCGTCGGGGAGACTGAAGCTTTCTTT.

This clone rates as medium-sized. The rearrangement uses TRBV6-1 and TRBJ1-1; no definite D call. The germline V and J ends were trimmed by 1 base and 1 base, with 10 bases remaining between them. Germline V gene lookup returns CDR1 MNHNS and CDR2 SASEGT. CDR3 size: 15 residues. This CDR3 reads CASSEDGRRNTEAFF. For the CDR3, the DNA is TGTGCCAGCAGTGAAGATGGACGGAGGAACACTGAAGCTTTCTTT.

This clone has just a few counts. V gene TRBV28 combines with J gene TRBJ1-1; D not certain. Germline-derived CDR1 and CDR2 are MDHEN and SYDVKM. CDR3 length: 14 amino acids. Trimming pared 4 bases from V and 1 base from J, leaving 10 bases between. Here the CDR3 reads CASSSAAQNTEAFF. The CDR3 DNA follows: TGTGCCAGCAGTTCCGCAGCACAGAACACTGAAGCTTTCTTT.

The sample holds a few counts of this clone. The read omits the CDR3's first 1 residue. The same CDR3 can be traced to other DNA sequences in this sample. The V call is TRBV18, the J call TRBJ2-3. The germline V gene has CDR1 KGHSH and CDR2 LQKENI. The CDR3 contains 14 residues when both ends are counted. The DNA covers only part of the CDR3, 39 bases in frame from base 1. CDR3 DNA, as far as it was read: GCCAGCTCACCAAGTTTCACCACAGATACGCAGTATTTT. As protein: ASSPSFTTDTQYF. The entire CDR3 sequence reads CASSPSFTTDTQYF.

This chain uses TRBV28 with TRBJ1-2; D possibly corresponds to TRBD1 (5 bases). The germline V and J ends were trimmed by 2 bases and 6 bases, with 10 bases remaining between them. This CDR3 has 13 residues. Germline-derived CDR1 and CDR2 are MDHEN and SYDVKM. In nucleotides, the CDR3 is TGTGCCAGCAGTTTACCTTGGGGGAATGGCTACACCTTC. Translating it yields CASSLPWGNGYTF.

This clone was seen more than once but under ten times. The rearrangement uses TRBV7-6 and TRBJ1-1; 9 bases map to TRBD1. The CDR3 is 17 residues long. Germline trimming cut 5 bases from V and 4 bases from J; bases unmatched to any gene: 14. Germline CDR1 and CDR2: SGHVS and FNYEAQ. The CDR3 here is CASSPGQGRVAFTEAFF. CDR3 nucleotide sequence: TGTGCCAGCAGCCCTGGACAGGGGAGGGTGGCTTTCACTGAAGCTTTCTTT.

The chain combines TRBV6-8 with TRBJ2-1; D is ambiguous. Per germline, CDR1 MNHGY and CDR2 SAAAGT. The CDR3 spans 13 residues. V dropped 4 bases and J dropped 7 bases, with 11 bases sitting between them. The CDR3 reads CASSLNIRNEQFF. The CDR3 region has the DNA TGTGCCAGCAGTTTGAACATTAGGAATGAGCAGTTCTTC.

Only a few counts were recorded for this clone. CDR3 bases: TGTGCCAGCAGTACCGTAACTACAGGGTTAGGTGAGCAGTTCTTC. This translates into CASSTVTTGLGEQFF. The chain has TRBV6-8 and TRBJ2-1, with a possible D match to TRBD1 (6 bases). V was shortened by 5 bases and J by 9 bases, with 20 bases between the two germline ends. From germline, CDR1 is MNHGY and CDR2 SAAAGT. The CDR3 consists of 15 residues.

This clone was counted between two and nine times. The chain combines TRBV6-8 with TRBJ2-7; D is perhaps TRBD1 (5 bases). Germline V gives CDR1 MNHGY, CDR2 SAAAGT. The CDR3 has 15 amino acids. V lost 7 bases and J 5 bases, leaving 21 bases between the germline ends. The chain's CDR3 is CASKEGAGNKDEQYF. The CDR3, as DNA: TGTGCCAGCAAAGAAGGGGCAGGGAATAAGGACGAGCAGTACTTC.